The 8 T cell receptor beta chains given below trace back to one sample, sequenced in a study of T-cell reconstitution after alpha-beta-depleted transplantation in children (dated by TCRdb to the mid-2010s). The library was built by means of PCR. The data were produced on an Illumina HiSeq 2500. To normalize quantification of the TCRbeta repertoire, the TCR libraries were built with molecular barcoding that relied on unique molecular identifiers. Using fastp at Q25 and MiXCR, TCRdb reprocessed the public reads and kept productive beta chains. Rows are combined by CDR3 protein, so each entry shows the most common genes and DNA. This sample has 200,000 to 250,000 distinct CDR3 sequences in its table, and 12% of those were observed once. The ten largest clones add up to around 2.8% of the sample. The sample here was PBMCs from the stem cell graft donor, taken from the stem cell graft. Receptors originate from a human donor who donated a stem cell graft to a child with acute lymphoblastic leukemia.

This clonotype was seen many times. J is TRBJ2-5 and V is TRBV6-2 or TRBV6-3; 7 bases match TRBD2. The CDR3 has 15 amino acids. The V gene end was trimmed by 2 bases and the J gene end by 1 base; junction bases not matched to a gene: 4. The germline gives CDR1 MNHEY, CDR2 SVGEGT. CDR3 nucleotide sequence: TGTGCCAGCAGTTACGCCGGGACTATCCAAGAGACCCAGTACTTC. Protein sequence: CASSYAGTIQETQYF.

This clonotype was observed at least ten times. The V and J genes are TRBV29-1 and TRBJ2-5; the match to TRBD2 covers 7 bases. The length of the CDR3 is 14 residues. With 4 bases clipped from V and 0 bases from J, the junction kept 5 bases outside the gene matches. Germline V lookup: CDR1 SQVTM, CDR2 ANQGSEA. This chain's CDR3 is CSVGLAGDQETQYF. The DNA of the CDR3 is TGCAGCGTTGGTTTAGCGGGCGACCAAGAGACCCAGTACTTC.

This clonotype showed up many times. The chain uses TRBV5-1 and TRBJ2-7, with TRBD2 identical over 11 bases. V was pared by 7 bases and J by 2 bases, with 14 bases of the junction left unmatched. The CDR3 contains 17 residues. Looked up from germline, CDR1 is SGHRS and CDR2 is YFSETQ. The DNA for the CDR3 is TGCGCCAGCCGCTGCCCTTCTTTGGGACTAGCGGCCTACGAGCAGTACTTC. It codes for CASRCPSLGLAAYEQYF.

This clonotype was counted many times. CDR3 protein: CASTTEGGLDGYTF. CDR3 DNA: TGTGCCAGCACCACCGAGGGGGGTTTGGATGGCTACACCTTC. The chain has TRBV6-1 and TRBJ1-2; the D gene is possibly TRBD1 (6 bases). V was pared by 7 bases and J by 6 bases, with 18 bases between. CDR3 length: 14 amino acids. CDR1 MNHNS and CDR2 SASEGT come from the germline V gene.

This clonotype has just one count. The CDR3 loop is CASSLMEGDTQYF. The CDR3 DNA reads TGTGCCAGCAGCTTAATGGAGGGAGATACGCAGTATTTT. The chain carries TRBV7-3 and TRBJ2-3, with D possibly being TRBD2 (6 bases). CDR1 is SGHTA, CDR2 FQGTGA, per germline. Deletions cut 1 base from V and 5 bases from J, with 7 bases between. The CDR3 has 13 residues.

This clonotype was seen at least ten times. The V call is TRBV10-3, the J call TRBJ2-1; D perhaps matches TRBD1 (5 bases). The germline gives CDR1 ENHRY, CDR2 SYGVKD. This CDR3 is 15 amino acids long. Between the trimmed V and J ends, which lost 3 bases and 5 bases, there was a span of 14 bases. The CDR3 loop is CAISEVGVPDNEQFF. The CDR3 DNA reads TGTGCCATCAGTGAAGTAGGGGTCCCCGACAATGAGCAGTTCTTC.

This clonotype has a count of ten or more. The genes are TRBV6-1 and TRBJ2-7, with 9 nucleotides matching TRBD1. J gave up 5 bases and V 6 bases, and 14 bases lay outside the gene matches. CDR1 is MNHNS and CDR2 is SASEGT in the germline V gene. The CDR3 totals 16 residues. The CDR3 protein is CASRRRLGQGFHEQYF. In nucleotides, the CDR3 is TGTGCCAGCAGAAGAAGGCTGGGACAGGGTTTCCACGAGCAGTACTTC.

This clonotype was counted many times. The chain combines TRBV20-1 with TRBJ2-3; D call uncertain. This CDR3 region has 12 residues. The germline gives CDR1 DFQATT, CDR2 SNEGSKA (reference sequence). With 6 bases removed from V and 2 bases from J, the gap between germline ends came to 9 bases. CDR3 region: CSARRYTDTQYF. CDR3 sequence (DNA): TGCAGTGCCAGAAGGTACACAGATACGCAGTATTTT.